This passage covers 13 T cell receptor beta chains from one sample sequenced in a study of blood T cell repertoires in COVID-19. TCRdb's table, derived via immunoSEQ multiplex PCR, lists solely in-frame clones and lacks some. The sample includes approximately 240,000 clones, approximately 84% of them seen just once. The sequenced material came from peripheral blood. Receptors were obtained from a woman aged 30 to 39 who had recovered from COVID-19.

The chain links TRBV7-9 to TRBJ2-7, with 7 bases fitting TRBD1. The germline V gene has CDR1 SEHNR and CDR2 FQNEAQ (reference sequence). CDR3 length: 16 amino acids. V trimming: 5 bases; J trimming: 4 bases; junction bases outside the gene matches: 14. CDR3 protein: CASSKGTGTVYYEQYF. The CDR3 nucleotides are TGTGCCAGCAGCAAGGGCACTGGGACAGTTTATTACGAGCAGTACTTC. Full variable domain (missing parts from reference TRBV7-9 and TRBJ2-7): DTGVSQNPRHKITKRGQNVTFRCDPISEHNRLYWYRQTLGQGPEFLTYFQNEAQLEKSRLLSDRFSAERPKGSFSTLEIQRTEQGDSAMYLCASSKGTGTVYYEQYFGPGTRLTVT.

This chain connects TRBV19 to TRBJ2-1, with 7 bases fitting TRBD1. Looked up from germline, CDR1 is LNHDA and CDR2 is SQIVND (reference sequence). Losses at the gene ends were 4 bases for V and 1 base for J; bases not matched to a gene: 4. The CDR3 has 15 residues. In DNA, the CDR3 is TGTGCCAGTAGTACAACAGGGGTTTCCTACAATGAGCAGTTCTTC. Protein: CASSTTGVSYNEQFF.

For the CDR3, the DNA is TGTGCCAGCAGCCTAGACGCGGGGGGGCGTCTCAATGAGCAGTTCTTC. This sequence encodes CASSLDAGGRLNEQFF. The V gene is TRBV3-1 (or the pseudogene TRBV3-2), the J gene TRBJ2-1, with 9 bases matching TRBD2. V dropped 4 bases and J dropped 6; count of bases not matched to a gene: 10. The CDR3 consists of 16 residues. The V gene's germline CDR1 is LGHDT and CDR2 YNNKEL (reference sequence).

The V and J genes are TRBV7-9 and TRBJ1-2, with a tentative D call TRBD1 (5 bases). CDR1 SEHNR and CDR2 FQNEAQ come from the germline V gene (reference sequence). V shed 5 bases and J shed 2 bases, with 12 bases lying between them. The CDR3 has 14 residues. CDR3 sequence (DNA): TGTGCCAGCAGCCACTCTACAGGAAACTATGGCTACACCTTC. Encoded protein: CASSHSTGNYGYTF.

This clone was recorded only once. This chain joins TRBV6-1 and TRBJ1-6; D remains unclear. The CDR3 covers 15 residues. Germline-derived CDR1 and CDR2 are MNHNS and SASEGT. Trimming removed 1 base at V and 4 bases at J, with 8 bases between. As DNA, the CDR3 is TGTGCCAGCAGTGAAGGCGGCCTATATAATTCACCCCTCCACTTT. This gives the protein CASSEGGLYNSPLHF.

The chain combines TRBV6-2 or TRBV6-3 with TRBJ2-2; 9 bases fit TRBD1. The CDR3 is 16 residues long. J lost 3 bases, V lost 6 bases, and 8 bases had no gene match. Per germline, CDR1 MNHEY and CDR2 SVGEGT. As DNA, the CDR3 is TGTGCCAGCAGCCCCGGGACAGGGTATGACACCGGGGAGCTGTTTTTT. Translating it yields CASSPGTGYDTGELFF.

J is TRBJ2-5 and V is TRBV12-1; TRBD1 is the table's D call, not checked against the DNA. TRBV12-1 is deemed a pseudogene. CDR3 length: 19 amino acids. The CDR3 is CASSHDYIKGQPFQETQYF. The DNA for the CDR3 is TGTGCCAGCAGCCATGACTATATTAAAGGACAGCCCTTTCAAGAGACCCAGTACTTC.

V is TRBV25-1 and J is TRBJ1-5; 8 nucleotides match TRBD1. The V segment lost 2 bases and the J segment 3 bases; nucleotides outside the gene matches: 0. CDR3 length: 14 residues. Germline-derived CDR1 and CDR2 are MGHDK and SYGVNS. The CDR3 region has the DNA TGTGCCAGCAGTGAACAGGGGGCCAATCAGCCCCAGCATTTT. Translated, it gives CASSEQGANQPQHF.

The chain has TRBV5-4 and TRBJ2-2; 8 bases align to TRBD1. Germline CDR1 SGHNT, CDR2 YYREEE (reference sequence). The CDR3 is 15 amino acids. The J segment lost 3 bases and the V segment lost 5 bases, leaving 6 bases of the junction unmatched. CDR3 nucleotide sequence: TGTGCCAGCAGTCGGGACAGGAGAGACACCGGGGAGCTGTTTTTT. This codes for CASSRDRRDTGELFF.

V usage is TRBV18 and J usage is TRBJ2-2; 7 bases map to TRBD1. V lost 1 base, J lost 2 bases, and 4 bases stayed unmatched. CDR1 KGHSH and CDR2 LQKENI come from the germline V gene. CDR3 size: 16 residues. The CDR3 coding sequence is TGTGCCAGCTCACCACAGGGACAGTTCAACACCGGGGAGCTGTTTTTT. Its protein product is CASSPQGQFNTGELFF.

V and J are TRBV11-2 and TRBJ2-1, with 9 bases aligning to TRBD2. CDR1 and CDR2 from the germline V gene are SGHAT and FQNNGV. The CDR3 contains 14 residues. Trimming at V came to 4 bases and at J to 6 bases, leaving 4 bases not matched to a gene. CDR3 in DNA: TGTGCCAGCAGCTACGGACTAGCGCGCAATGAGCAGTTCTTC. It translates to CASSYGLARNEQFF.

The count of this clone is one. The CDR3 spells CASSNGQGLNQPQHF. The CDR3 coding sequence is TGCGCCAGCAGTAACGGACAGGGCCTCAATCAGCCCCAGCATTTT. The chain is built from TRBV10-2 and TRBJ1-5; 8 bases line up with TRBD1. The CDR3 has 15 amino acids. Germline V gene sequence: CDR1 WSHSY, CDR2 SAAADI. The V and J ends lost 5 bases and 3 bases, in that order; junction bases with no gene match: 6.

The chain carries TRBV6-1 and TRBJ2-7, with D unresolved. From germline, CDR1 is MNHNS and CDR2 SASEGT. This CDR3 region has 12 residues. V lost 2 bases to trimming and J lost 3 bases, with 5 bases between them. The CDR3 DNA follows: TGTGCCAGCAGTGAATACAACTACGAGCAGTACTTC. Its translation: CASSEYNYEQYF.